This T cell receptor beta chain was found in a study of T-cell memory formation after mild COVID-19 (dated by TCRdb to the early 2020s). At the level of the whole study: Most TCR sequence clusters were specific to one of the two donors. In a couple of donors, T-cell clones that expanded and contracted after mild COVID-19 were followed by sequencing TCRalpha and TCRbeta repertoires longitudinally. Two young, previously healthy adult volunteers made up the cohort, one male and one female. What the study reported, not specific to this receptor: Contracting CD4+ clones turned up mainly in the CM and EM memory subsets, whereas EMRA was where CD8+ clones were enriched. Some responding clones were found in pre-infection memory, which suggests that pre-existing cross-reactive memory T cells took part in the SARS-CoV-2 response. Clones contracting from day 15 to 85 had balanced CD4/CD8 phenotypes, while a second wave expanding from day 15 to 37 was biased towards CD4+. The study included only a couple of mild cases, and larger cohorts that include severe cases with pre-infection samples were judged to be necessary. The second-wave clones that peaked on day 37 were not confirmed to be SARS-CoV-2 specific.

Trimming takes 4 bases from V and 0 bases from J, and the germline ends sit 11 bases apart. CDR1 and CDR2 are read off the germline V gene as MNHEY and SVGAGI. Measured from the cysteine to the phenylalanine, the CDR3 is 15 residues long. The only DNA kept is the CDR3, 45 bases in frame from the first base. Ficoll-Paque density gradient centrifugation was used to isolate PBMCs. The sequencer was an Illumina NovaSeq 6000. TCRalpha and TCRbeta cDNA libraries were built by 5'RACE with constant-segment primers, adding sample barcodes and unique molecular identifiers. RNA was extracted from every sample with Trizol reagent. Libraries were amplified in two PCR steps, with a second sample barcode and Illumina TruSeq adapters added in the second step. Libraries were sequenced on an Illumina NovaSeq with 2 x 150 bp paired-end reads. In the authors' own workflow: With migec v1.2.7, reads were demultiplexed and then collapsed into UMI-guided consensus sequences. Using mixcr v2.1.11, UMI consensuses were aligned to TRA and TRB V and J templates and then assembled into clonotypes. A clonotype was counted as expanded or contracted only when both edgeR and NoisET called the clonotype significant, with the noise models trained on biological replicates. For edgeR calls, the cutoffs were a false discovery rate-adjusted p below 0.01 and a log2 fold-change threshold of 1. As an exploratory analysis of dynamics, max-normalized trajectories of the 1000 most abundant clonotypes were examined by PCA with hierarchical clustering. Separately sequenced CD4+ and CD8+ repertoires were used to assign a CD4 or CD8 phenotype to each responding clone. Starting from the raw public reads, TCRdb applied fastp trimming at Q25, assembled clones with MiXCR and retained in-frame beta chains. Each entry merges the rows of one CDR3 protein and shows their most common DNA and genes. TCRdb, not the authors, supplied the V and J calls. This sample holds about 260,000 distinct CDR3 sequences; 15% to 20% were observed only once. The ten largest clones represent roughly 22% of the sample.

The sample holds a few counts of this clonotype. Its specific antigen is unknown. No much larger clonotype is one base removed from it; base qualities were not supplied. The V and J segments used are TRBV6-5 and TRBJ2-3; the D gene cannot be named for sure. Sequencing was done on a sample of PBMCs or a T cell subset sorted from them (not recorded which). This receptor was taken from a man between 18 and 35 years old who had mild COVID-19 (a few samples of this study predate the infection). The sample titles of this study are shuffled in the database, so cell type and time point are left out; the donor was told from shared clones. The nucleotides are TGTGCCAGCAGTTTTTCGGAGTCTAGCACAGATACGCAGTATTTT. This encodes CASSFSESSTDTQYF.